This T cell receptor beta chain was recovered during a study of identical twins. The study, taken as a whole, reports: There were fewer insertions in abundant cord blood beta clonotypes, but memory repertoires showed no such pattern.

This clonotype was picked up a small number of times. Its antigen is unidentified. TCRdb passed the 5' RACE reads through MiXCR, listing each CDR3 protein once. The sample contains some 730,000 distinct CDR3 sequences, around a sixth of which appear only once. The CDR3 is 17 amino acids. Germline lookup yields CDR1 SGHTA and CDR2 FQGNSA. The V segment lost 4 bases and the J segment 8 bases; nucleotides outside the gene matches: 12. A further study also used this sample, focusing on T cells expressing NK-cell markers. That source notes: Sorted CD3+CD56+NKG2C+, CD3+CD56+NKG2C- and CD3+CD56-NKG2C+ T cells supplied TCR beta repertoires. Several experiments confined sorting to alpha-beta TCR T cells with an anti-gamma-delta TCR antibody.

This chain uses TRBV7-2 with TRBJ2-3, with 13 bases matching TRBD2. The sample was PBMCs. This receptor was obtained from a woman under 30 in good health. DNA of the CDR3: TGTGCCAGCAGCTACGGACTAGCGGGGGTTGTTTCCGGTACGCAGTATTTT. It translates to CASSYGLAGVVSGTQYF.